These T cell receptor beta chains were read from a single sample in a study of T cell responses to AZD1222 COVID-19 vaccine. TCRdb's table, derived via immunoSEQ multiplex PCR, lists solely in-frame clones and lacks some. Of over 150,000 clones listed, around 87% are singletons. The sequences come from peripheral blood, collected 28 days after the second AZD1222 dose. Receptors were obtained from an adult who received the AZD1222 COVID-19 vaccine. Both conserved end residues are part of each CDR3. D genes are given only for firm matches. Clone size is given for some rows only: seen once, a few or many times, or a class if the clone is expanded.

clone size | J gene | V gene | D gene | CDR3 DNA | CDR3 protein
NA | TRBJ1-6 | TRBV5-1 | NA | TGCGCCAGCTCCTCAAACGGGGGCGCGGGGTCACCCCTCCACTTT | CASSSNGGAGSPLHF
NA | TRBJ1-5 | TRBV18 | NA | TGTGCCAGCTCACCAAGTAGTAGCAATCAGCCCCAGCATTTT | CASSPSSSNQPQHF
NA | TRBJ1-2 | TRBV12-3/TRBV12-4 | TRBD1 | TGTGCCAGCAGTCTATTACAGGGGGCTGGCTACACCTTC | CASSLLQGAGYTF
NA | TRBJ2-1 | TRBV21-1 | NA | TGTGCCAGCAGCAGTGACGAGCCGACCCGAACCGGGACAGGATACAATGAGCAGTTCTTC | CASSSDEPTRTGTGYNEQFF
NA | TRBJ1-4 | TRBV2 | TRBD1 | TGTGCCACCCTAACGGGCACAGGGGATGAAAAACTGTTTTTT | CATLTGTGDEKLFF
once | TRBJ1-1 | TRBV27 | NA | TGTGCCAGCCGGGATCTTAGTAACACTGAAGCTTTCTTT | CASRDLSNTEAFF
NA | TRBJ1-1 | TRBV4-1 | TRBD1 | TGCGCCAGCAGCCCTAGGGGACAGACATCGAACACTGAAGCTTTCTTT | CASSPRGQTSNTEAFF
NA | TRBJ2-3 | TRBV4-3 | TRBD2 | TGCGCCAGCAGCCAAGGAAAAAGGACGGGGGGGAGCACAGATACGCAGTATTTT | CASSQGKRTGGSTDTQYF
NA | TRBJ1-2 | TRBV19 | NA | TGTGCCAGTAGTATCCCGGGAGGTACGGGCTACACCTTC | CASSIPGGTGYTF
NA | TRBJ1-1 | TRBV29-1 | NA | TGCAGTGCTCCAGGCTCCAGCCAGAACACTGAAGCTTTCTTT | CSAPGSSQNTEAFF
NA | TRBJ1-2 | TRBV4-3 | NA | TGCGCCAGCAGCCAAGATTGGGGGGCCAACTATGGCTACACCTTC | CASSQDWGANYGYTF
once | TRBJ1-6 | TRBV2 | NA | TGTGCCAGCAGTGAGGACCGCGGGTCACCCCTCCACTTT | CASSEDRGSPLHF
NA | TRBJ2-5 | TRBV5-1 | NA | TGCGCCAGCAAAGATACGTTGGAGACCCAGTACTTC | CASKDTLETQYF
once | TRBJ1-3 | TRBV3-1/TRBV3-2 | TRBD1 | TGTGCCAGCAGCCGGACAGGGTCTTTATCTGGAAACACCATATATTTT | CASSRTGSLSGNTIYF
NA | TRBJ2-7 | TRBV6-5 | NA | TGTGCCAGCAGTTACTACTCAGGGGGGTACGAGCAGTACTTC | CASSYYSGGYEQYF
NA | TRBJ2-5 | TRBV5-1 | NA | TGCGCCAGCAGCCCGGGCCCTCAAGAGACCCAGTACTTC | CASSPGPQETQYF
NA | TRBJ1-2 | TRBV5-4 | NA | TGTGCCAGCAGCTTTTTGGGGGGAGGCTACACCTTC | CASSFLGGGYTF
NA | TRBJ1-1 | TRBV5-1 | NA | TGCGCCAGCAGCTTGGTTTTGGGGAACACTGAAGCTTTCTTT | CASSLVLGNTEAFF
once | TRBJ2-7 | TRBV10-2 | NA | TGCGCCAGCAGTCGGGACCGCTCCTACGAGCAGTACTTC | CASSRDRSYEQYF
NA | TRBJ1-4 | TRBV15 | NA | TGTGCCACCAGCAGAGATCGCCAGCTTGTTAATGAAAAACTGTTTTTT | CATSRDRQLVNEKLFF
NA | TRBJ1-3 | TRBV4-3 | NA | TGCGCCAGCAGCCAAGCGGCCTCTGGAAACACCATATATTTT | CASSQAASGNTIYF
NA | TRBJ1-1 | TRBV10-1 | NA | TGCGCCAGCAGTGAGTCCCGGGTAAGCACTGAAGCTTTCTTT | CASSESRVSTEAFF
NA | TRBJ1-4 | TRBV7-9 | NA | TGTGCCAGCAGCTTTTCCAGGGATGATGAAAAACTGTTTTTT | CASSFSRDDEKLFF
once | TRBJ2-5 | TRBV9 | NA | TGTGCCAGCAGCGTCGGGGGTTCTACCCAAGAGACCCAGTACTTC | CASSVGGSTQETQYF
few | TRBJ2-1 | TRBV7-2 | NA | TGTGCCAGCAGCTTAGGGGTGAACAATGAGCAGTTCTTC | CASSLGVNNEQFF
NA | TRBJ1-6 | TRBV27 | NA | TGTGCCAGCAGCCCGAGGGGGGGCGAATCACCCCTCCACTTT | CASSPRGGESPLHF
NA | TRBJ1-5 | TRBV6-4 | NA | TGTGCCAGCAGTGACTCTCCCGGTGGTCAGCCCCAGCATTTT | CASSDSPGGQPQHF
NA | TRBJ2-2 | TRBV5-1 | NA | TGCGCCAGCAGCTTGGAGTCGGCAGGAGGAACCGGGGAGCTGTTTTTT | CASSLESAGGTGELFF
NA | TRBJ1-1 | TRBV4-3 | TRBD1 | TGCGCCAGCAGCACCACAGGGGATACTGAAGCTTTCTTT | CASSTTGDTEAFF
NA | TRBJ1-1 | TRBV19 | NA | TGTGCCAGTAGTATCTTTTCGAGTGAAGTGACCCGGGGGAGTAAAGCTTTCTTT | CASSIFSSEVTRGSKAFF
few | TRBJ1-1 | TRBV5-4 | NA | TGTGCCAGCAGCTTTGGCCACGAAGCTTTCTTT | CASSFGHEAFF
NA | TRBJ1-1 | TRBV6-5 | NA | TGTGCCACCTCTGACAGAAGCACTGAAGCTTTCTTT | CATSDRSTEAFF